Below are 17 T cell receptor beta chains sequenced from a single sample in a study of blood T cell repertoires in COVID-19. The method was immunoSEQ multiplex PCR; TCRdb's version includes in-frame clones alone and lacks a portion of them. This sample carries almost 70,000 clones, roughly 88% of them seen once, and the ten largest clones take around 6%. The sequencing sample was made of peripheral blood. These receptors all come from a woman in her 70s with acute or convalescent COVID-19.

This clone appeared a few times. DNA for the CDR3: TGTGCCAGCAGCGTAAGACCCTCCGGACAGGGTCGGTCCTACGAGCAGTACTTC. This encodes CASSVRPSGQGRSYEQYF. The V call is TRBV9, the J call TRBJ2-7, with 8 bases identical to TRBD1. Germline V CDR1 and CDR2: SGDLS, YYNGEE. The V and J ends lost 1 base and 1 base, in that order; junction bases with no gene match: 13. The CDR3 sequence is 18 residues long.

J is TRBJ1-1 and V is TRBV6-5; D is uncertain. Germline V lookup: CDR1 MNHEY, CDR2 SVGAGI. CDR3 length equals 13 residues. Trimming removed 6 bases from V and 2 bases from J, with 10 bases in between. The CDR3 reads CASSRTSNTEAFF. The DNA of the CDR3 is TGTGCCAGCAGCCGCACTTCAAACACTGAAGCTTTCTTT.

The V gene is TRBV25-1, the J gene TRBJ1-6; possibly TRBD1 for D (6 bases). The CDR3 is 12 residues long. V was shortened by 6 bases and J by 9 bases, with 9 bases between the two germline ends. Germline V gives CDR1 MGHDK, CDR2 SYGVNS. In DNA form, the CDR3 reads TGTGCCAGCAGAGGACAGAGTTCACCCCTCCACTTT. Protein product: CASRGQSSPLHF.

The genes are TRBV4-3 and TRBJ1-2; D may be TRBD1 (5 bases). The germline gives CDR1 LGHNA, CDR2 YSLEER. V was cut by 4 bases and J by 2 bases, with 8 bases left in between. The CDR3 consists of 13 residues. CDR3: CASSPGGNYGYTF. DNA of the CDR3: TGCGCCAGCAGCCCGGGGGGGAACTATGGCTACACCTTC.

The chain carries TRBV11-1 and TRBJ1-2; tentative D call: TRBD1 (6 bases). Germline CDR1 SGHAT, CDR2 FQDESV (reference sequence). The CDR3 runs to 15 residues. The ends were cut back, 5 bases at V and 5 bases at J, with 18 bases in the middle. CDR3 protein: CASSPRDTRSYGYTF. The CDR3 DNA follows: TGTGCCAGCAGCCCACGGGACACCCGTTCATATGGCTACACCTTC.

This clone was seen once. The chain uses TRBV9 and TRBJ1-3; no reliable D call. In germline, CDR1 is SGDLS, CDR2 YYNGEE. The CDR3 totals 14 residues. The V gene lost 3 bases and the J gene lost 3 bases, with 10 bases spanning the gap. CDR3 sequence: CASSAGSVGNTIYF. The CDR3 region has the DNA TGTGCCAGCAGCGCCGGGTCCGTTGGAAACACCATATATTTT.

The chain has TRBV7-8 and TRBJ1-2, with D possibly matching TRBD1 (6 bases). In germline, CDR1 is SGHVS, CDR2 FQNEAQ. The CDR3 spans 14 residues. The V end lost 2 bases, the J end lost 8 bases, and 15 bases lay between the germline ends. In DNA form, the CDR3 reads TGTGCCAGCAGCTTACCTTGGGGGGGCGAGGGCTACACCTTC. Translating it yields CASSLPWGGEGYTF.

This clone has a single count. The chain joins TRBV3-1 (or the pseudogene TRBV3-2) to TRBJ2-3, with D hard to call. Germline values: CDR1 LGHDT, CDR2 YNNKEL (reference sequence). V lost 6 bases, J lost 1 base, and 20 bases lay in between. The CDR3 covers 17 residues. CDR3 residues: CASRPSPTESGTDTQYF. In DNA form, the CDR3 reads TGTGCCAGCAGACCAAGCCCGACGGAGTCGGGCACAGATACGCAGTATTTT.

This chain uses TRBV4-3 with TRBJ1-2; TRBD1 matches at 8 bases. This CDR3 is 17 amino acids long. CDR1 is LGHNA, CDR2 YSLEER, per germline. With 0 bases clipped from V and 4 bases from J, the junction kept 10 bases outside the gene matches. The CDR3 is CASSQEVTGGTPYGYTF. As DNA, the CDR3 is TGCGCCAGCAGCCAAGAAGTAACAGGGGGTACCCCCTATGGCTACACCTTC.

V usage is TRBV6-4 and J usage is TRBJ1-5, with a tentative D call TRBD1 (5 bases). The germline gives CDR1 MRHNA, CDR2 SNTAGT. V lost 0 bases and J lost 3, with 15 bases in between. The length of the CDR3 is 17 residues. CDR3 sequence: CASSDSGRFLPNQPQHF. CDR3 nucleotide sequence: TGTGCCAGCAGTGACTCGGGGCGGTTTCTCCCCAATCAGCCCCAGCATTTT.

This rearrangement joins TRBV10-2 to TRBJ1-1; D not resolved. The CDR3 runs to 13 residues. V was trimmed by 7 bases and J by 5 bases, leaving 14 bases between them. From germline, CDR1 is WSHSY and CDR2 SAAADI. The CDR3 protein is CASTTREETEAFF. CDR3 coding DNA: TGCGCCAGCACTACAAGGGAGGAGACTGAAGCTTTCTTT.

The V gene is TRBV10-3, the J gene TRBJ2-7; 10 bases map to TRBD1. The CDR3 contains 13 residues. Trimming removed 4 bases from V and 6 bases from J; junction bases left unmatched: 3. The germline V gene has CDR1 ENHRY and CDR2 SYGVKD. Written as DNA, the CDR3 is TGTGCCATCAGTGGACAGGGGGCGTCCGAGCAGTACTTC. Translation gives CAISGQGASEQYF.

This clone was found once. The V and J genes are TRBV18 and TRBJ2-3, with no clear D. This CDR3 comprises 17 residues. Germline V gives CDR1 KGHSH, CDR2 LQKENI. Trimming left V 0 bases short and J 1 base short, with 14 bases between. Here the CDR3 DNA reads TGTGCCAGCTCACCACCGTACCCAGGTCGCGGCACAGATACGCAGTATTTT. This sequence encodes CASSPPYPGRGTDTQYF.

The V call is TRBV5-4, the J call TRBJ2-1, with 10 nucleotides matching TRBD2. Germline CDR1 and CDR2: SGHNT and YYREEE (reference sequence). Trimming at V came to 10 bases and at J to 7 bases, leaving 11 bases not matched to a gene. This CDR3 is 14 amino acids long. The CDR3 is CAARAGGPVNEQFF. DNA for the CDR3: TGTGCCGCACGAGCGGGGGGGCCAGTAAATGAGCAGTTCTTC. Complete variable domain (other parts from reference TRBV5-4 and TRBJ2-1): ETGVTQSPTHLIKTRGQQVTLRCSSQSGHNTVSWYQQALGQGPQFIFQYYREEENGRGNFPPRFSGLQFPNYSSELNVNALELDDSALYLCAARAGGPVNEQFFGPGTRLTVL.

This rearrangement joins TRBV4-3 to TRBJ2-5; 7 bases align to TRBD2. Germline V lookup: CDR1 LGHNA, CDR2 YSLEER. The CDR3 is 16 amino acids. V lost 4 bases and J lost 5; bases outside the gene matches: 13. DNA for the CDR3: TGCGCCAGCAGCCTCGGGGAGGGAATAGTTGGGGAGACCCAGTACTTC. It encodes CASSLGEGIVGETQYF.

The chain uses TRBV5-1 and TRBJ1-4; the match to TRBD1 covers 7 bases. Unmatched junction bases numbered 11, after V lost 4 bases and J lost 8 bases. Looked up from germline, CDR1 is SGHRS and CDR2 is YFSETQ. This CDR3 has 15 residues. The CDR3 DNA reads TGCGCCAGCAGCGCCTTTGTAGGGGGCAGAGAAAAACTGTTTTTT. Translated: CASSAFVGGREKLFF. Complete variable domain (other parts from reference TRBV5-1 and TRBJ1-4): KAGVTQTPRYLIKTRGQQVTLSCSPISGHRSVSWYQQTPGQGLQFLFEYFSETQRNKGNFPGRFSGRQFSNSRSEMNVSTLELGDSALYLCASSAFVGGREKLFFGSGTQLSVL.

V and J are TRBV9 and TRBJ2-5, with D unresolved. The CDR3 sequence is 14 residues long. Trimming took off 0 bases at V and 4 bases at J, with 10 bases between the two ends. Germline CDR1 reads SGDLS; CDR2 reads YYNGEE. The CDR3 sequence is CASSVAAGRETQYF. CDR3 coding DNA: TGTGCCAGCAGCGTAGCGGCAGGTAGAGAGACCCAGTACTTC.